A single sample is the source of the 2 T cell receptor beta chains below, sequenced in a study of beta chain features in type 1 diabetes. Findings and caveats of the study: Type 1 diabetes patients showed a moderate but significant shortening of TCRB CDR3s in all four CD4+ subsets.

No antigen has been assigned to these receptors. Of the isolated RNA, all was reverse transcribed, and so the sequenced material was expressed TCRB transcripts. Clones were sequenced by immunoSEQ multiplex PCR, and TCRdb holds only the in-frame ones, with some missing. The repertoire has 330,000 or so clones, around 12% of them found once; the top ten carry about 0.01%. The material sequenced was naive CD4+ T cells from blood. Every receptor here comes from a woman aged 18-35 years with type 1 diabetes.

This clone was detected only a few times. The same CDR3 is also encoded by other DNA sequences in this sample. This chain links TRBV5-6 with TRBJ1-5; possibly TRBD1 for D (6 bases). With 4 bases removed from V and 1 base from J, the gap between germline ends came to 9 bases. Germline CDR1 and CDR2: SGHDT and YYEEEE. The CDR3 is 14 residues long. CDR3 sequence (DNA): TGTGCCAGCAGCCTCGGACAGAGCAATCAGCCCCAGCATTTT. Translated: CASSLGQSNQPQHF.

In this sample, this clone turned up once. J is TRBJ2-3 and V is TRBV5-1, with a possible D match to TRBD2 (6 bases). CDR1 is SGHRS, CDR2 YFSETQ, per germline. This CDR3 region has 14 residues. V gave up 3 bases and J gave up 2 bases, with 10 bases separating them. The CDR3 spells CASSSPGVTDTQYF. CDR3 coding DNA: TGCGCCAGCAGCTCGCCGGGGGTCACAGATACGCAGTATTTT.